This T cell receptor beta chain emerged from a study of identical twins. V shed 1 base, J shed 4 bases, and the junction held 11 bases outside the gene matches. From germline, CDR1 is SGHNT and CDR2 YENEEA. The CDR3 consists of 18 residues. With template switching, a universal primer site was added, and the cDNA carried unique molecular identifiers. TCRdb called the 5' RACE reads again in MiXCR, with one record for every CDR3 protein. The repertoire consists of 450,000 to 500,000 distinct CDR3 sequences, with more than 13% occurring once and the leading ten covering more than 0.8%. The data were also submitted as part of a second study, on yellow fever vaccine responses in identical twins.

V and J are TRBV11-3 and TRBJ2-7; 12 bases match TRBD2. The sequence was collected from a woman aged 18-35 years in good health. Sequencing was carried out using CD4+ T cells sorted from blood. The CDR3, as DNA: TGTGCCAGCAGCTTAGTGTCTAGCGGGGGGGAATACGGTTACGAGCAGTACTTC. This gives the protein CASSLVSSGGEYGYEQYF.